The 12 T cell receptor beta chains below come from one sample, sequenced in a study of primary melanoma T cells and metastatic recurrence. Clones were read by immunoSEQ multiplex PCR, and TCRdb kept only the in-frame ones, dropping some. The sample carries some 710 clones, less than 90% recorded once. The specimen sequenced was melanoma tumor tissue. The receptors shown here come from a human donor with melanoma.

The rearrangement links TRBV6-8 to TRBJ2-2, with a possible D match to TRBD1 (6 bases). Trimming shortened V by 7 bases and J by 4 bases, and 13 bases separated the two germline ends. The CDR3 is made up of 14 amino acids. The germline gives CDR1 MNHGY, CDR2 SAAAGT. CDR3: CASTDRHRTGELFF. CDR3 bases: TGTGCCAGCACCGACAGGCACCGCACCGGGGAGCTGTTTTTT.

The CDR3 is CASRDSPPGVVHEQYF. For the CDR3, the DNA is TGTGCCAGCAGGGATTCCCCGCCAGGCGTCGTCCACGAGCAGTACTTC. This chain uses TRBV6-8 with TRBJ2-7; D not certain. Germline loops: CDR1 MNHGY, CDR2 SAAAGT. This CDR3 spans 16 amino acids. V gave up 6 bases and J gave up 5 bases, with 23 bases separating them.

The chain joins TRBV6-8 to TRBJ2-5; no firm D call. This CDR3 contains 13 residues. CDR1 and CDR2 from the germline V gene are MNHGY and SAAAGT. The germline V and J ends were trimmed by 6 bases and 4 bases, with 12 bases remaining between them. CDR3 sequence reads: CASRGPGRETQYF. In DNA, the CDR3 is TGTGCCAGCAGGGGCCCGGGTCGAGAGACCCAGTACTTC.

The CDR3 DNA sequence: TGTGCCAGCAGCTTGGAGGGACAGGGGGGCGCAGATACGCAGTATTTT. Its protein is CASSLEGQGGADTQYF. The V and J genes are TRBV11-3 and TRBJ2-3, with 11 nucleotides matching TRBD1. V lost 3 bases, J lost 4 bases, and 6 bases stayed unmatched. This CDR3 has 16 residues. Germline CDR1 SGHNT, CDR2 YENEEA. Full variable domain (missing parts from reference TRBV11-3 and TRBJ2-3): EAGVVQSPRYKIIEKKQPVAFWCNPISGHNTLYWYLQNLGQGPELLIRYENEEAVDDSQLPKDRFSAERLKGVDSTLKIQPAELGDSAVYLCASSLEGQGGADTQYFGPGTRLTVL.

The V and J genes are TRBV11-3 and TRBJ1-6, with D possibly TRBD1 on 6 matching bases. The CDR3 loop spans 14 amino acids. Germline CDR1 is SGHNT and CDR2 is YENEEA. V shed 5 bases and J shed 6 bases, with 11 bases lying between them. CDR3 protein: CASSPGVGNSPLHF. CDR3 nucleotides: TGTGCCAGCAGCCCAGGGGTTGGTAATTCACCCCTCCACTTT.

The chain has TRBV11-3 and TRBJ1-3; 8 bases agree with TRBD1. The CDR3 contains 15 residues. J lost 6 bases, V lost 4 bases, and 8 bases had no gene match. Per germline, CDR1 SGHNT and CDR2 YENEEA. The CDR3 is CASSSRDRPKNTIYF. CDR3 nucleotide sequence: TGTGCCAGCAGCTCCCGGGACAGGCCCAAAAACACCATATATTTT.

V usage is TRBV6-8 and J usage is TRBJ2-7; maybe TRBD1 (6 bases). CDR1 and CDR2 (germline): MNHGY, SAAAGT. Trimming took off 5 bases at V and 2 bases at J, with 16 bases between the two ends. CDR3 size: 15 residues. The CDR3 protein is CASSEWAGETYEQYF. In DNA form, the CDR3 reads TGTGCCAGCAGTGAGTGGGCAGGGGAGACCTACGAGCAGTACTTC.

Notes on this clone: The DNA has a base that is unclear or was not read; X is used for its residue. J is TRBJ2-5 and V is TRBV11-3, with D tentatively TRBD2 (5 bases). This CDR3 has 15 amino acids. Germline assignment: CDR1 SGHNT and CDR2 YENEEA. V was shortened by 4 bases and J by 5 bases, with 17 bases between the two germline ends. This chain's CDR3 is CASSSSTGXWETQYF. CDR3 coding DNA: TGTGCCAGCAGCTCCTCTACGGGGRGATGGGAGACCCAGTACTTC.

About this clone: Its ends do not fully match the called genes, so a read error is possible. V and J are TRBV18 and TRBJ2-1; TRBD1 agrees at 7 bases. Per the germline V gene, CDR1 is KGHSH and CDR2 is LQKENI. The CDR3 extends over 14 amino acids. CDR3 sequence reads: CVSSPATGYNEQFF. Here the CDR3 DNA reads TGTGTCAGCTCACCAGCGACAGGGTACAATGAGCAGTTCTTC. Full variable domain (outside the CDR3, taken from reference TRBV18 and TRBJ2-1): NAGVMQNPRHLVRRRGQEARLRCSPMKGHSHVYWYRQLPEEGLKFMVYLQKENIIDESGMPKERFSAEFPKEGPSILRIQQVVRGDSAAYFCVSSPATGYNEQFFGPGTRLTVL.

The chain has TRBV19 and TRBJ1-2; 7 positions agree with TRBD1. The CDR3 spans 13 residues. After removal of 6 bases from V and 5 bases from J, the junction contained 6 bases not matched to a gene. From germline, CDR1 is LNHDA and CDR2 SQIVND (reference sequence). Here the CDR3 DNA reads TGTGCCAGTAGGCTGACAGGGAGATATGGCTACACCTTC. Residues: CASRLTGRYGYTF. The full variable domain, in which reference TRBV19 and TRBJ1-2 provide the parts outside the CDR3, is DGGITQSPKYLFRKEGQNVTLSCEQNLNHDAMYWYRQDPGQGLRLIYYSQIVNDFQKGDIAEGYSVSREKKESFPLTVTSAQKNPTAFYLCASRLTGRYGYTFGSGTRLTVV.

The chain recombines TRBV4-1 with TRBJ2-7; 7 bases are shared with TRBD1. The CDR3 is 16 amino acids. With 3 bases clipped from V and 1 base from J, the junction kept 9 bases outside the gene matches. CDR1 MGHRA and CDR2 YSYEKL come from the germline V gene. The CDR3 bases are TGCGCCAGCAGCCATGATGGACAGGAATTTTCCTACGAGCAGTACTTC. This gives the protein CASSHDGQEFSYEQYF.

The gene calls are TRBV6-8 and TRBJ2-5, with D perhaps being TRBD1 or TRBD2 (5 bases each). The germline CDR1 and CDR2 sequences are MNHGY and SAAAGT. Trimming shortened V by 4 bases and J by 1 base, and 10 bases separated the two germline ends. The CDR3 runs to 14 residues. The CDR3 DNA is TGTGCCAGCAGTTTGGGACGGGCCCAAGAGACCCAGTACTTC. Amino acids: CASSLGRAQETQYF.